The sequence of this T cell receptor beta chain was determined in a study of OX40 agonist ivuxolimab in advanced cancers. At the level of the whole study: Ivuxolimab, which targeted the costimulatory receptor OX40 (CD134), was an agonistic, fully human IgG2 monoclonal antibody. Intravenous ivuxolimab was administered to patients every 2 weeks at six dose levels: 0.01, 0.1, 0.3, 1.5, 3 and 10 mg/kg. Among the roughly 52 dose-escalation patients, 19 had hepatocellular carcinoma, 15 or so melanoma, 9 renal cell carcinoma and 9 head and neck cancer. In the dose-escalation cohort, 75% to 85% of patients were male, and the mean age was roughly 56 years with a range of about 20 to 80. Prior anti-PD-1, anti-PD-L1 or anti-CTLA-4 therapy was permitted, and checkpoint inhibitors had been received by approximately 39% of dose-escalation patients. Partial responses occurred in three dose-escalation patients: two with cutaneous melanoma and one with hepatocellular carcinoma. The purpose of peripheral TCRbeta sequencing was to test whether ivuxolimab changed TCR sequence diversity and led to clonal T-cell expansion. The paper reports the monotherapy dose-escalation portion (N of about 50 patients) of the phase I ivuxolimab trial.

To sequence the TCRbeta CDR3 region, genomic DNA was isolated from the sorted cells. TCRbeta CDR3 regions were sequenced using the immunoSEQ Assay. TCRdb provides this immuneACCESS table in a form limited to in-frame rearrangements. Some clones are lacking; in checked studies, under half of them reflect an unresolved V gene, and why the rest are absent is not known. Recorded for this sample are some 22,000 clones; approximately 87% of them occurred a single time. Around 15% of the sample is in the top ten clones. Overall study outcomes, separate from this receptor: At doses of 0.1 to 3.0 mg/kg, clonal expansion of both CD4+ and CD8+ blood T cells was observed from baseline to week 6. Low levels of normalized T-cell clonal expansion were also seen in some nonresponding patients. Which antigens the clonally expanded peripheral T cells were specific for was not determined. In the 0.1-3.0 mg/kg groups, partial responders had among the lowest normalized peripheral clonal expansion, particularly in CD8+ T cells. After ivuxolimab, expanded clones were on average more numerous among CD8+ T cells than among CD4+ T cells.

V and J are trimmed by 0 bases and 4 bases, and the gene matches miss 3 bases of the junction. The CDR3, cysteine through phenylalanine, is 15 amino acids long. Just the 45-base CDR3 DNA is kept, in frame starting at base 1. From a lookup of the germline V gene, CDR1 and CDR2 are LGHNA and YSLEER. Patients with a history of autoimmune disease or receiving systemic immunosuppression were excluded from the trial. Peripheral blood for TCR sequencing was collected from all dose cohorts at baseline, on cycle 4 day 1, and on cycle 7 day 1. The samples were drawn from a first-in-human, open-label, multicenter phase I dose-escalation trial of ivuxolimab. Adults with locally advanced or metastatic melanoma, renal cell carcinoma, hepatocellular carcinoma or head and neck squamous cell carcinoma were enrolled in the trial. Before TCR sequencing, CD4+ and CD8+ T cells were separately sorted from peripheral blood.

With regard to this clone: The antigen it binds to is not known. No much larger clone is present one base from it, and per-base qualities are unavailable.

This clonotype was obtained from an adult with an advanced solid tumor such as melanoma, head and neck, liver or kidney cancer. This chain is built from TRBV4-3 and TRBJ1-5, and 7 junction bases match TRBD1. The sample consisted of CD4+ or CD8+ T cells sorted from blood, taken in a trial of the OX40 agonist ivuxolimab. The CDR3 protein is CASSQDRGQNQPQHF. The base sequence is TGCGCCAGCAGCCAAGATAGGGGACAGAATCAGCCCCAGCATTTT.